This entry concerns a single T cell receptor beta chain. This specimen comes from a study of blood T cell repertoires in COVID-19. Study-level background: The United States, Italy and Spain were the sources of the acute and convalescent COVID-19 samples. Sample material is recorded as cDNA or gDNA derived from T cells, B-cell-depleted T cells, or PBMCs.

The CDR3 totals 15 residues. V was trimmed by 3 bases and J by 2 bases, leaving 14 bases between them. Germline CDR1 and CDR2: DFQATT and SNEGSKA (reference sequence). Assay used: immunoSEQ multiplex PCR; TCRdb lists only in-frame clones, some missing. The sample has more than 200,000 clones, around 84% seen once; the top ten hold 6% to 7.5%. The rearrangement uses TRBV20-1 and TRBJ1-5, with a weak D call TRBD1 (5 bases). Sequenced: PBMCs or T cells enriched from blood (not recorded which). This receptor was identified in a woman aged 40 to 50 with acute COVID-19. In nucleotides, the CDR3 is TGCAGTGCTAGTGGCAGGGCGTATGGCAATCAGCCCCAGCATTTT. Translating gives CSASGRAYGNQPQHF.